These 27 T cell receptor beta chains were all obtained from the same sample, sequenced in a study of technical replicates of blood from a handful of donors. Only in-frame clones appear in the TCRdb table, and some are missing; sequencing was by immunoSEQ multiplex PCR. The repertoire includes 64,000 or so clones, approximately 84% of them detected once, and 5.1% sits in the top ten. The sample taken for sequencing was PBMCs. All receptors come from a human donor in good health. Some clones in this sample may be carry-over from other donors' samples.

The chain has TRBV11-2 and TRBJ2-7; D is ambiguous. The germline V gene encodes CDR1 SGHAT and CDR2 FQNNGV. This CDR3 is built from 11 residues. The V end lost 3 bases, the J end lost 6 bases, and 6 bases lay between the germline ends. The CDR3 is CASSLAAEQYF. CDR3 DNA: TGTGCCAGCAGCTTGGCGGCCGAGCAGTACTTC. Looking up the rest from reference TRBV11-2 and TRBJ2-7 gives the full variable domain: EAGVAQSPRYKIIEKRQSVAFWCNPISGHATLYWYQQILGQGPKLLIQFQNNGVVDDSQLPKDRFSAERLKGVDSTLKIQPAKLEDSAVYLCASSLAAEQYFGPGTRLTVT.

The V and J genes are TRBV7-2 and TRBJ1-1, with no clear D. The CDR3 sequence is 15 residues long. V was shortened by 5 bases and J by 0 bases, with 13 bases between the two germline ends. Germline CDR1 SGHTA, CDR2 FQGNSA. The CDR3 bases are TGTGCCAGCAGCCTGACGGGGTTCATGAACACTGAAGCTTTCTTT. Amino acid sequence: CASSLTGFMNTEAFF.

As concerns this clone: This CDR3 is also generated by other DNA sequences in the sample. The CDR3 coding sequence is TGTGCCAGCAGTTCAGGGGGAGAGACCCAGTACTTC. Translated: CASSSGGETQYF. The genes are TRBV6-6 and TRBJ2-5; 7 nucleotides agree with TRBD1. The CDR3 totals 12 residues. Germline values: CDR1 MNHNY, CDR2 SVGAGI (reference sequence). The J segment lost 4 bases and the V segment lost 4 bases, leaving 0 bases of the junction unmatched.

This clone was counted only a few times. The chain employs TRBV7-6 and TRBJ2-2; TRBD2 aligns across 7 bases. The ends lost 5 bases at V and 4 bases at J; junction bases unmatched: 16. The CDR3 is 18 residues long. Germline lookup yields CDR1 SGHVS and CDR2 FNYEAQ. DNA of the CDR3: TGTGCCAGCAGCACACCCCTGGGAGCGGGGTTATCCACCGGGGAGCTGTTTTTT. Amino acid sequence: CASSTPLGAGLSTGELFF.

This clone came up once. The junction does not match germline at one end; this may be a read error. CDR3 in DNA: TGTGTCAGCAGTAGCAACTACGAGCAGTACTTC. Translation: CVSSSNYEQYF. The chain is built from TRBV6-5 and TRBJ2-7; D is undetermined. Germline V gives CDR1 MNHEY, CDR2 SVGAGI. CDR3 size: 11 residues.

The rearrangement joins TRBV18 to TRBJ1-3; D might be TRBD1 (5 bases). The CDR3 is made up of 14 amino acids. The germline V gene encodes CDR1 KGHSH and CDR2 LQKENI. Trimming took off 6 bases at V and 2 bases at J, with 11 bases between the two ends. The CDR3 region has the DNA TGTGCCAGCTCCCGCGCGGGGGCTGGAAACACCATATATTTT. This sequence encodes CASSRAGAGNTIYF. Complete variable domain (other parts from reference TRBV18 and TRBJ1-3): NAGVMQNPRHLVRRRGQEARLRCSPMKGHSHVYWYRQLPEEGLKFMVYLQKENIIDESGMPKERFSAEFPKEGPSILRIQQVVRGDSAAYFCASSRAGAGNTIYFGEGSWLTVV.

This chain links TRBV2 with TRBJ2-7; weak D call: TRBD2 (6 bases). Germline V gives CDR1 SNHLY, CDR2 FYNNEI. V gave up 4 bases and J gave up 6 bases, with 13 bases separating them. The CDR3 extends over 13 amino acids. The CDR3 spells CASSAMGGGEQYF. The CDR3 bases are TGTGCCAGCAGTGCCATGGGGGGAGGCGAGCAGTACTTC. The full variable domain, completed using reference TRBV2 and TRBJ2-7, is EPEVTQTPSHQVTQMGQEVILRCVPISNHLYFYWYRQILGQKVEFLVSFYNNEISEKSEIFDDQFSVERPDGSNFTLKIRSTKLEDSAMYFCASSAMGGGEQYFGPGTRLTVT.

The CDR3 DNA sequence: TGTGCCAGCAGGCGGACAGGGTCAAGGTACGAGCAGTACTTC. Translation: CASRRTGSRYEQYF. The rearrangement links TRBV14 to TRBJ2-7; TRBD1 matches at 8 bases. CDR1 is SGHDN, CDR2 FVKESK, per germline. This CDR3 is 14 amino acids long. V shed 6 bases and J 4 bases; nucleotides not matched to a gene: 8.

This rearrangement joins TRBV2 to TRBJ2-7; no clear D. Trimming removed 4 bases from V and 0 bases from J, with 10 bases in between. CDR3 length: 14 residues. The germline V gene encodes CDR1 SNHLY and CDR2 FYNNEI. The CDR3, as DNA: TGTGCCAGCAGTGTTAACAGATTCTCCTACGAGCAGTACTTC. Its translation: CASSVNRFSYEQYF.

This clone was seen more than once but under ten times. V gene TRBV5-6 combines with J gene TRBJ2-2, with 9 bases aligning to TRBD1. J gave up 5 bases and V 3 bases, and 2 bases lay outside the gene matches. Germline values: CDR1 SGHDT, CDR2 YYEEEE. This CDR3 comprises 14 residues. CDR3: CASSYGTGTGELFF. The CDR3 DNA follows: TGTGCCAGCAGCTATGGGACAGGGACCGGGGAGCTGTTTTTT.

V and J are TRBV5-1 and TRBJ2-1; 14 bases are a match to TRBD2. The V gene end was trimmed by 4 bases and the J gene end by 6 bases; junction bases not matched to a gene: 6. Germline values: CDR1 SGHRS, CDR2 YFSETQ. CDR3 length: 16 residues. CDR3 amino acids: CASSPQGLAGVNEQFF. DNA of the CDR3: TGCGCCAGCAGCCCCCAGGGACTAGCGGGAGTCAATGAGCAGTTCTTC. The complete variable domain, with remaining parts taken from reference TRBV5-1 and TRBJ2-1, reads KAGVTQTPRYLIKTRGQQVTLSCSPISGHRSVSWYQQTPGQGLQFLFEYFSETQRNKGNFPGRFSGRQFSNSRSEMNVSTLELGDSALYLCASSPQGLAGVNEQFFGPGTRLTVL.

This sequence joins TRBV5-4 and TRBJ2-7; 8 bases are a match to TRBD1. V shed 2 bases and J 1 base; nucleotides not matched to a gene: 5. The germline V gene encodes CDR1 SGHNT and CDR2 YYREEE (reference sequence). The CDR3 loop spans 15 amino acids. The CDR3 DNA sequence: TGTGCCAGCAGCTTTTCCGGACAGGGTTCCTACGAGCAGTACTTC. Amino acids: CASSFSGQGSYEQYF.

The DNA for the CDR3 is TGCAGCGTTGAAGGTCGACTAGCGGGGGCACACTACGAGCAGTACTTC. This translates into CSVEGRLAGAHYEQYF. The chain has TRBV29-1 and TRBJ2-7; TRBD2 agrees at 12 bases. The CDR3 totals 16 residues. Germline V lookup: CDR1 SQVTM, CDR2 ANQGSEA. V lost 1 base and J lost 3; bases outside the gene matches: 7.

This chain uses TRBV7-3 with TRBJ2-5; D possibly corresponds to TRBD1 (5 bases). CDR1 is SGHTA and CDR2 is FQGTGA in the germline V gene. CDR3 size: 14 residues. The V gene lost 2 bases and the J gene lost 3 bases, with 10 bases spanning the gap. The CDR3 reads CASSLQGSEETQYF. Written as DNA, the CDR3 is TGTGCCAGCAGCTTACAGGGTAGTGAAGAGACCCAGTACTTC.

This chain uses TRBV7-2 with TRBJ1-6; 8 nucleotides align to TRBD1. V gave up 4 bases and J gave up 6 bases; unmatched junction bases: 5. This CDR3 spans 15 amino acids. CDR1 is SGHTA and CDR2 is FQGNSA in the germline V gene. The CDR3 here is CASSYQGAGNSPLHF. The CDR3 bases are TGTGCCAGCAGCTATCAGGGGGCCGGTAATTCACCCCTCCACTTT. The full variable domain, completed using reference TRBV7-2 and TRBJ1-6, is GAGVSQSPSNKVTEKGKDVELRCDPISGHTALYWYRQSLGQGLEFLIYFQGNSAPDKSGLPSDRFSAERTGGSVSTLTIQRTQQEDSAVYLCASSYQGAGNSPLHFGNGTRLTVT.

The chain recombines TRBV2 with TRBJ1-4, with 7 bases fitting TRBD1. Germline values: CDR1 SNHLY, CDR2 FYNNEI. The CDR3 runs 14 residues. With 3 bases clipped from V and 8 bases from J, the junction kept 6 bases outside the gene matches. DNA for the CDR3: TGTGCCAGCAGTGACCCAGGGGGGAGGGAAAAACTGTTTTTT. It is translated as CASSDPGGREKLFF.

The CDR3 DNA is TGTGCCAGCAGCGCGGGACAGGGGTGGTTCTCTGAAGCTTTCTTT. As protein: CASSAGQGWFSEAFF. The chain links TRBV7-9 to TRBJ1-1; 10 bases map to TRBD1. V shed 5 bases, J shed 6 bases, and the junction held 9 bases outside the gene matches. From germline, CDR1 is SEHNR and CDR2 FQNEAQ (reference sequence). The CDR3 has 15 residues.

In its sample, this clone was seen once. The genes are TRBV11-2 and TRBJ2-5; maybe TRBD2 (6 bases). Looked up from germline, CDR1 is SGHAT and CDR2 is FQNNGV. The CDR3 has 16 residues. V gave up 1 base and J gave up 4 bases, with 16 bases separating them. The CDR3 is CASSLGEAPTRETQYF. CDR3 coding DNA: TGTGCCAGCAGCTTAGGGGAGGCCCCGACGCGAGAGACCCAGTACTTC.

The chain carries TRBV7-9 and TRBJ2-7, with 10 bases aligning to TRBD2. CDR3 length: 15 amino acids. Germline trimming cut 5 bases from V and 4 bases from J; bases unmatched to any gene: 8. Germline CDR1 and CDR2: SEHNR and FQNEAQ (reference sequence). CDR3 protein: CASSGPTSGMYEQYF. For the CDR3, the DNA is TGTGCCAGCAGCGGCCCTACTAGCGGGATGTACGAGCAGTACTTC.

The chain is built from TRBV27 and TRBJ2-7; possibly TRBD1 for D (5 bases). V lost 3 bases, J lost 3 bases, and 9 bases lay in between. Germline assignment: CDR1 MNHEY and CDR2 SMNVEV (reference sequence). The CDR3 sequence is 13 residues long. CDR3 nucleotide sequence: TGTGCCAGCAGTTTGGGGCAGAACTACGAGCAGTACTTC. Translated, it gives CASSLGQNYEQYF.

CDR3 nucleotide sequence: TGTGCCAGCAGCTTATACGGGGGGGGCTCCTACGAGCAGTACTTC. It specifies CASSLYGGGSYEQYF. The rearrangement joins TRBV7-2 to TRBJ2-7, with 8 bases aligning to TRBD2. The germline CDR1 and CDR2 sequences are SGHTA and FQGNSA. There are 15 residues in the CDR3. With V trimmed by 2 bases and J by 0 bases, 3 bases remained unmatched.

The chain joins TRBV18 to TRBJ1-3; no reliable D call. This CDR3 region has 15 residues. V gave up 0 bases and J gave up 3 bases, with 9 bases separating them. Germline values: CDR1 KGHSH, CDR2 LQKENI. This CDR3 is CASSPPSAGGNTIYF. The CDR3 nucleotides are TGTGCCAGCTCACCACCGAGTGCGGGTGGAAACACCATATATTTT. The whole variable domain, filled in from reference TRBV18 and TRBJ1-3, reads NAGVMQNPRHLVRRRGQEARLRCSPMKGHSHVYWYRQLPEEGLKFMVYLQKENIIDESGMPKERFSAEFPKEGPSILRIQQVVRGDSAAYFCASSPPSAGGNTIYFGEGSWLTVV.

The rearrangement links TRBV19 to TRBJ2-2, with D unclear. The V gene lost 6 bases and the J gene lost 6 bases, with 11 bases spanning the gap. CDR1 and CDR2 (germline): LNHDA, SQIVND (reference sequence). The CDR3 runs 13 residues. Here the CDR3 DNA reads TGTGCCAGTAGGCCTAATAGAGCCGGGGAGCTGTTTTTT. Amino acid sequence: CASRPNRAGELFF.

V usage is TRBV7-3 and J usage is TRBJ2-1, with D possibly being TRBD1 (7 bases). The germline CDR1 and CDR2 sequences are SGHTA and FQGTGA. Trimming took off 6 bases at V and 7 bases at J, with 13 bases between the two ends. This CDR3 comprises 13 residues. CDR3 DNA sequence: TGTGCCAGCAGGTCTTCAGGGGGGAATGAGCAGTTCTTC. Translating it yields CASRSSGGNEQFF.

The chain is built from TRBV2 and TRBJ2-3, with no clear D. The germline CDR1 and CDR2 sequences are SNHLY and FYNNEI. This CDR3 is 10 amino acids long. Deletions cut 6 bases from V and 6 bases from J, with 4 bases between. The CDR3: CASSEDTQYF. CDR3 DNA sequence: TGTGCCAGCAGCGAGGATACGCAGTATTTT.

The chain couples TRBV29-1 to TRBJ2-1, with TRBD2 identical over 8 bases. The CDR3 runs 14 residues. Germline V gene sequence: CDR1 SQVTM, CDR2 ANQGSEA. V shed 4 bases, J shed 4 bases, and the junction held 6 bases outside the gene matches. The CDR3 protein is CSVGGGGRYNEQFF. DNA of the CDR3: TGCAGCGTTGGGGGTGGCGGGAGGTACAATGAGCAGTTCTTC.

The chain links TRBV5-4 to TRBJ1-3, with a possible D match to TRBD1 (6 bases). Trimming took 2 bases from V and 1 from J, leaving 16 bases between them. The CDR3 consists of 17 residues. Per germline, CDR1 SGHNT and CDR2 YYREEE (reference sequence). The CDR3 DNA follows: TGTGCCAGCAGCTTACCAGGGGCCTCATCATCTGGAAACACCATATATTTT. This encodes CASSLPGASSSGNTIYF.